This TCR beta chain comes out of a study of T cells in localized non-small cell lung cancer. This clone was seen only a few times. Its antigen is as yet unknown. Adjacent lung samples, free of atypia, were obtained at least 2 cm from the tumor margin. Study-level points and caveats: Adjacent lung held a median roughly 50 of the top 100 tumor clones. An association was observed between higher blood T cell density and longer overall survival. T cell clonality was highest in uninvolved adjacent lung, above tumor.

Trimming pared 2 bases from V and 2 bases from J, leaving 12 bases between. Germline V CDR1 and CDR2: MDHEN, SYDVKM. The CDR3 totals 15 residues. The table came from immunoSEQ multiplex PCR; TCRdb's copy has only in-frame clones and leaves some out. The repertoire holds some 2,000 clones, with roughly 26% as singletons. This sequence originates from a woman between 40 and 69 years old with stage I lung adenocarcinoma. The rearrangement links TRBV28 to TRBJ1-1, with no clear D. The source material was normal lung tissue next to the tumor, sampled before any cancer treatment. CDR3 loop: CASSLGSIINTEAFF. The CDR3 DNA reads as TGTGCCAGCAGTTTAGGCAGTATTATAAACACTGAAGCTTTCTTT.